The 26 T cell receptor beta chains listed next were all sequenced from one sample in a study of shared clonotypes between healthy human individuals. Positively selected for CCR7, the CD45RO-negative cells used as naive CD8 cells excluded terminally differentiated effector memory CD45RA+ cells. Profiled with immunoSEQ multiplex PCR; TCRdb holds only in-frame clones, not every one. The sample lists some 2,100,000 clones; under 95% were seen once. Sequencing was done on a sample of naive CD8+ T cells from PBMCs. These receptors all come from a man aged 18 to 30 in good health. Some clones in this sample may be carry-over from other donors' samples.

V is TRBV6-6 and J is TRBJ2-7; 13 bases map to TRBD2. There are 14 residues in the CDR3. Trimming removed 5 bases from V and 6 bases from J; junction bases left unmatched: 4. The germline CDR1 and CDR2 sequences are MNHNY and SVGAGI (reference sequence). The CDR3 nucleotides read TGTGCCAGCAGTGGGGGACTAGCGGGAAGCGAGCAGTACTTC. Translated: CASSGGLAGSEQYF.

This chain uses TRBV14 with TRBJ2-5, with TRBD2 identical over 8 bases. V lost 4 bases and J lost 4; bases outside the gene matches: 11. Germline assignment: CDR1 SGHDN and CDR2 FVKESK. This CDR3 comprises 16 residues. CDR3 nucleotide sequence: TGTGCCAGCAGCCTCTTTCGGGAGGGGAGAAGAGAGACCCAGTACTTC. Its translation is CASSLFREGRRETQYF.

The rearrangement joins TRBV27 to TRBJ1-2; perhaps TRBD1 as D (6 bases). Germline lookup yields CDR1 MNHEY and CDR2 SMNVEV (reference sequence). The length of the CDR3 is 16 residues. The ends were cut back, 5 bases at V and 4 bases at J, with 20 bases in the middle. For the CDR3, the DNA is TGTGCCAGCAGTCCCTTAAGGCCCGGAGGGGGCTATGGCTACACCTTC. Protein sequence: CASSPLRPGGGYGYTF.

The V gene is TRBV4-2, the J gene TRBJ1-1; tentatively, D is TRBD1 (5 bases). The CDR3 contains 16 residues. V dropped 3 bases and J dropped 1 base, with 15 bases sitting between them. Germline values: CDR1 LGHNA, CDR2 YNFKEQ. The CDR3 DNA reads as TGTGCCAGCAGCCAGTCGAGCAGGGAAACGAACACTGAAGCTTTCTTT. It codes for CASSQSSRETNTEAFF.

J is TRBJ2-7 and V is TRBV5-1; a weak D match, TRBD2 (6 bases). The CDR3 is made up of 13 amino acids. The germline V gene encodes CDR1 SGHRS and CDR2 YFSETQ. V lost 4 bases and J lost 5, with 13 bases in between. CDR3 amino acids: CASSPGGGNEQYF. The CDR3 bases are TGCGCCAGCAGCCCCGGCGGAGGGAACGAGCAGTACTTC.

This chain uses TRBV28 with TRBJ2-7; possibly TRBD1 for D (5 bases). Germline V gives CDR1 MDHEN, CDR2 SYDVKM. The length of the CDR3 is 19 residues. The V gene lost 6 bases and the J gene lost 6 bases, with 33 bases spanning the gap. The CDR3 loop reads CASSHPQDLLSSLGPEQYF. CDR3 nucleotide sequence: TGTGCCAGCAGCCACCCGCAGGACCTTCTCTCCTCCTTGGGGCCCGAGCAGTACTTC.

This chain links TRBV7-9 with TRBJ1-5; no clear D gene. This CDR3 contains 14 residues. V gave up 2 bases and J gave up 0 bases, with 5 bases separating them. Germline CDR1 reads SEHNR; CDR2 reads FQNEAQ (reference sequence). The chain's CDR3 is CASSLTNSNQPQHF. CDR3 coding DNA: TGTGCCAGCAGCTTAACTAATAGCAATCAGCCCCAGCATTTT.

This rearrangement joins TRBV7-9 to TRBJ2-3, with D possibly matching TRBD2 (5 bases). Germline CDR1 SEHNR, CDR2 FQNEAQ (reference sequence). With 3 bases removed from V and 2 bases from J, the gap between germline ends came to 18 bases. The CDR3 has 17 residues. CDR3 loop: CASSFSPTGKDTDTQYF. The CDR3 DNA reads TGTGCCAGCAGCTTTAGTCCAACCGGGAAAGACACAGATACGCAGTATTTT.

This clone has more than one count but fewer than ten. The sample holds other DNA sequences that translate to the same CDR3. The chain carries TRBV28 and TRBJ1-1; D gene unclear. The V end lost 5 bases, the J end lost 2 bases, and 6 bases lay between the germline ends. From germline, CDR1 is MDHEN and CDR2 SYDVKM. CDR3 size: 12 residues. The CDR3 is CASSPLNTEAFF. CDR3 nucleotide sequence: TGTGCCAGCAGTCCCCTAAACACTGAAGCTTTCTTT.

The J gene is TRBJ2-2, the V gene TRBV27; 9 bases match TRBD2. V shed 5 bases and J 3 bases; nucleotides not matched to a gene: 16. The CDR3 contains 19 residues. Germline CDR1 reads MNHEY; CDR2 reads SMNVEV (reference sequence). CDR3 coding DNA: TGTGCCAGCAGTCCCTGGAGTAGCGGGAGTTTTGGGGACACCGGGGAGCTGTTTTTT. Protein product: CASSPWSSGSFGDTGELFF.

The rearrangement uses TRBV4-1 and TRBJ1-5, with TRBD1 as a possible D gene (5 bases). CDR1 and CDR2 from the germline V gene are MGHRA and YSYEKL. CDR3 length: 16 amino acids. V lost 2 bases, J lost 2 bases, and 13 bases lay in between. The CDR3 DNA is TGCGCCAGCAGCCAATTGGGGACTGGGCGCAATCAGCCCCAGCATTTT. Translated: CASSQLGTGRNQPQHF.

The chain joins TRBV29-1 to TRBJ2-7, with 8 positions matching TRBD2. Germline-derived CDR1 and CDR2 are SQVTM and ANQGSEA. CDR3 length: 12 amino acids. V trimming: 5 bases; J trimming: 3 bases; junction bases outside the gene matches: 3. The CDR3 spells CSVKTSVYEQYF. The CDR3 nucleotides are TGCAGCGTTAAGACTAGCGTCTACGAGCAGTACTTC.

This chain uses TRBV4-2 with TRBJ2-7; 8 bases map to TRBD1. CDR1 LGHNA and CDR2 YNFKEQ come from the germline V gene. J gave up 5 bases and V 3 bases, and 9 bases lay outside the gene matches. The CDR3 runs 15 residues. CDR3 in DNA: TGTGCCAGCAGCCATAATCAGGGGGCGACCCACGAGCAGTACTTC. This sequence encodes CASSHNQGATHEQYF.

The V and J genes are TRBV7-9 and TRBJ2-7; D may match TRBD1 or TRBD2 (6 bases each). The CDR3 covers 14 residues. Germline-derived CDR1 and CDR2 are SEHNR and FQNEAQ (reference sequence). Trimming took 5 bases from V and 4 from J, leaving 15 bases between them. This chain's CDR3 is CASSPGRGLYEQYF. CDR3 coding DNA: TGTGCCAGCAGCCCCGGACGGGGGCTTTACGAGCAGTACTTC.

This rearrangement joins TRBV15 to TRBJ2-4; 9 nucleotides align to TRBD1. The CDR3 loop spans 14 amino acids. The V segment lost 4 bases and the J segment 8 bases; nucleotides outside the gene matches: 6. Per the germline V gene, CDR1 is LNHNV and CDR2 is YYDKDF (reference sequence). The CDR3: CATSTRDRADIQYF. For the CDR3, the DNA is TGTGCCACCAGCACCCGGGACAGGGCGGACATTCAGTACTTC.

This rearrangement joins TRBV7-9 to TRBJ2-5; 11 bases match TRBD2. This CDR3 region has 17 residues. Trimming took 3 bases from V and 1 from J; bases not matched to a gene: 7. CDR1 and CDR2 from the germline V gene are SEHNR and FQNEAQ (reference sequence). The CDR3 loop reads CASSLPGLAGIQETQYF. CDR3 sequence (DNA): TGTGCCAGCAGCTTGCCTGGACTAGCGGGCATCCAAGAGACCCAGTACTTC.

This clone was counted a single time. This chain uses TRBV28 with TRBJ2-1, with a possible D match to TRBD2 (7 bases). The CDR3 runs 15 residues. From germline, CDR1 is MDHEN and CDR2 SYDVKM. Deletions cut 0 bases from V and 8 bases from J, with 14 bases between. CDR3 bases: TGTGCCAGCAGTTTATGGGGGGGGCGCGTCTATGAGCAGTTCTTC. Translating gives CASSLWGGRVYEQFF.

CDR3: CASSPLRDRAPNSYEQYF. The CDR3 DNA is TGTGCCAGCAGCCCCCTCCGGGACAGGGCCCCAAACTCCTACGAGCAGTACTTC. The J gene is TRBJ2-7, the V gene TRBV14; 9 bases are shared with TRBD1. The CDR3 sequence is 18 residues long. Germline CDR1 reads SGHDN; CDR2 reads FVKESK. The V and J ends lost 4 bases and 0 bases, in that order; junction bases with no gene match: 13.

The chain uses TRBV4-2 and TRBJ2-4; 14 bases are a match to TRBD2. The CDR3 length is 20 residues. V trimming: 0 bases; J trimming: 1 base; junction bases outside the gene matches: 8. CDR1 LGHNA and CDR2 YNFKEQ come from the germline V gene. The CDR3 loop reads CASSQDPGLAGVRAKNIQYF. The CDR3 nucleotides read TGTGCCAGCAGCCAAGATCCGGGACTAGCGGGAGTGCGGGCCAAAAACATTCAGTACTTC.

This chain uses TRBV27 with TRBJ2-3; D unresolved. Germline V CDR1 and CDR2: MNHEY, SMNVEV (reference sequence). The CDR3 extends over 14 amino acids. V lost 6 bases and J lost 0, with 10 bases in between. CDR3 sequence reads: CASRNISSTDTQYF. The DNA for the CDR3 is TGTGCCAGCAGAAACATAAGTAGCACAGATACGCAGTATTTT.

In this sample, this clone turned up a few times. This chain connects TRBV7-9 to TRBJ1-4; D is uncertain. Per the germline V gene, CDR1 is SEHNR and CDR2 is FQNEAQ (reference sequence). The length of the CDR3 is 15 residues. Trimming took off 1 base at V and 7 bases at J, with 13 bases between the two ends. Written as DNA, the CDR3 is TGTGCCAGCAGCTTAGTTCGTGGGCTTCCTGAAAAACTGTTTTTT. Its translation is CASSLVRGLPEKLFF. The complete variable domain, with remaining parts taken from reference TRBV7-9 and TRBJ1-4, reads DTGVSQNPRHKITKRGQNVTFRCDPISEHNRLYWYRQTLGQGPEFLTYFQNEAQLEKSRLLSDRFSAERPKGSFSTLEIQRTEQGDSAMYLCASSLVRGLPEKLFFGSGTQLSVL.

This clone came up once. Distinct nucleotide sequences in the sample also encode this CDR3. The genes are TRBV28 and TRBJ2-1, with 10 positions matching TRBD2. V lost 3 bases, J lost 7 bases, and 6 bases stayed unmatched. Germline V lookup: CDR1 MDHEN, CDR2 SYDVKM. The CDR3 consists of 15 residues. DNA for the CDR3: TGTGCCAGCAGTTTTGGGCTAGCGGGAGAAAATGAGCAGTTCTTC. Translating it yields CASSFGLAGENEQFF. Looking up the rest from reference TRBV28 and TRBJ2-1 gives the full variable domain: DVKVTQSSRYLVKRTGEKVFLECVQDMDHENMFWYRQDPGLGLRLIYFSYDVKMKEKGDIPEGYSVSREKKERFSLILESASTNQTSMYLCASSFGLAGENEQFFGPGTRLTVL.

The V gene is TRBV5-1, the J gene TRBJ1-2, with no clear D. The CDR3 is 15 amino acids. The V gene lost 3 bases and the J gene lost 7 bases, with 19 bases spanning the gap. Germline CDR1 is SGHRS and CDR2 is YFSETQ. CDR3 residues: CASSSYSEAGIGYTF. CDR3 nucleotides: TGCGCCAGCAGCTCCTACAGTGAGGCTGGGATTGGCTACACCTTC.

The J gene is TRBJ2-2, the V gene TRBV14; TRBD2 matches at 7 bases. The length of the CDR3 is 16 residues. V lost 4 bases and J lost 6; bases outside the gene matches: 11. CDR1 and CDR2 from the germline V gene are SGHDN and FVKESK. CDR3 loop: CASSLKRDYVPGELFF. DNA of the CDR3: TGTGCCAGCAGCCTCAAGCGGGATTATGTCCCCGGGGAGCTGTTTTTT.

The rearrangement joins TRBV9 to TRBJ1-1; no clear D. V lost 0 bases to trimming and J lost 5 bases, with 8 bases between them. The CDR3 covers 13 residues. Germline values: CDR1 SGDLS, CDR2 YYNGEE. CDR3 nucleotide sequence: TGTGCCAGCAGCGTAGGTCAGCGGACTGAAGCTTTCTTT. It translates to CASSVGQRTEAFF. The whole variable domain, filled in from reference TRBV9 and TRBJ1-1, reads DSGVTQTPKHLITATGQRVTLRCSPRSGDLSVYWYQQSLDQGLQFLIQYYNGEERAKGNILERFSAQQFPDLHSELNLSSLELGDSALYFCASSVGQRTEAFFGQGTRLTVV.

This sequence joins TRBV5-1 and TRBJ1-1; D is possibly TRBD1 (5 bases). Germline-derived CDR1 and CDR2 are SGHRS and YFSETQ. Trimming took off 0 bases at V and 3 bases at J, with 12 bases between the two ends. CDR3 length: 15 amino acids. The CDR3, as DNA: TGCGCCAGCAGCTTGGCCTACAGGCCCTACACTGAAGCTTTCTTT. Its translation is CASSLAYRPYTEAFF.